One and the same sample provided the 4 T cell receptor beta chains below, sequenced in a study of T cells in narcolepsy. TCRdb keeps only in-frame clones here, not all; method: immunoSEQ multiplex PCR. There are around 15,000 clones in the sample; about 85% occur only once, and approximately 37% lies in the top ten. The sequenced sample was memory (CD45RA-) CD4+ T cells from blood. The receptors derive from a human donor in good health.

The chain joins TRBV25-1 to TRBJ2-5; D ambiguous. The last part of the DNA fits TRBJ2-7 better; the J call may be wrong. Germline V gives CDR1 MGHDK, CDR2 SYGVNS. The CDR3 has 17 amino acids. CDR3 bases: TGTGCCAGCAGTGGGAACATTCCCTCCGGACCCTCCTACGAGCAGTACTTC. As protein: CASSGNIPSGPSYEQYF.

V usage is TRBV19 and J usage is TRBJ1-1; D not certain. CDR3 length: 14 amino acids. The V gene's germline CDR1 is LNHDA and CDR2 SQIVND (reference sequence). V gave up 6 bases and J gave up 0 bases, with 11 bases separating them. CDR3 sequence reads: CASRRNQLNTEAFF. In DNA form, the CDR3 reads TGTGCCAGTAGGCGGAATCAGCTGAACACTGAAGCTTTCTTT.

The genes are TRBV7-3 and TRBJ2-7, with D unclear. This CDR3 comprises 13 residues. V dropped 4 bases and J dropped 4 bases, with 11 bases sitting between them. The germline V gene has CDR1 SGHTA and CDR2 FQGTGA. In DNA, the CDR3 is TGTGCCAGCAGCTCAGAGGCCCTTTACGAGCAGTACTTC. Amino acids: CASSSEALYEQYF. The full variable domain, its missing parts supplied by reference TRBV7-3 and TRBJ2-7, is GAGVSQTPSNKVTEKGKYVELRCDPISGHTALYWYRQSLGQGPEFLIYFQGTGAADDSGLPNDRFFAVRPEGSVSTLKIQRTERGDSAVYLCASSSEALYEQYFGPGTRLTVT.

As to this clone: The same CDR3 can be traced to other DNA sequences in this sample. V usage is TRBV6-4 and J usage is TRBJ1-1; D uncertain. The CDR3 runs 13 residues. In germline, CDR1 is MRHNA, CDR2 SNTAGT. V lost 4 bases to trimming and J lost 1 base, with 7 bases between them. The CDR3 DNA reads TGTGCCAGCAGTGTGGGGTCGAACACTGAAGCTTTCTTT. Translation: CASSVGSNTEAFF.